This T cell receptor beta chain was sequenced in a study of T cell responses to AZD1222 COVID-19 vaccine. Germline CDR1 and CDR2: SGHRS and YFSETQ. The J segment lost 0 bases and the V segment lost 1 base, leaving 6 bases of the junction unmatched. The CDR3 totals 18 residues. In regard to this clone: No antigen is known for it.

Whole-study findings and limits: CD4 TCRs linked to vaccination spanned spike, dominating at 160-218 and 743-854. There were repertoire samples only from the period after the peak T cell response. Only five or six AZD1222 recipients were seropositive at baseline. Epitopes outside B.1.351 and B.1.1.7 mutated regions reportedly drew nearly half of spike TCRs.

TCRdb's copy holds only in-frame clones and misses some; the assay was immunoSEQ multiplex PCR. The sample holds around 99,000 clones, more than 70% seen once. This clonotype was sampled from an adult who received the AZD1222 COVID-19 vaccine. The sample here was peripheral blood, taken 28 days after the second AZD1222 dose. The rearrangement links TRBV5-1 to TRBJ2-7, with 14 bases fitting TRBD2. The CDR3 loop reads CASSLIPGTSGSSYEQYF. CDR3 coding DNA: TGCGCCAGCAGCTTGATCCCCGGGACTAGCGGGAGCTCCTACGAGCAGTACTTC.